The entry below describes one T cell receptor (beta chain). Antigen unknown. The sample originates from a study of cytomegalovirus exposure and HLA in healthy donors. Germline V CDR1 and CDR2: SGHDT, YYEEEE. With 2 bases clipped from V and 5 bases from J, the junction kept 4 bases outside the gene matches. The CDR3 runs 14 residues. This PCR relied on a set of 60 Vbeta primers and 13 Jbeta primers. Assay: immunoSEQ multiplex PCR; the TCRdb copy retains only in-frame clones and omits some. Of around 180,000 clones in the sample, approximately 80% were seen once. Findings of the study overall: A few chains linked to CMV were shown in vitro to be specific for CMV antigens. One later analysis reportedly identified an Asian-associated ancestry cluster that showed fewer N-insertions than the approximately 700-donor mean.

Sequencing was performed on PBMCs. The sequence was collected from a boy between 2 and 15 years old in good health and CMV-seronegative. The chain employs TRBV5-6 and TRBJ1-5; 7 bases match TRBD1. CDR3 bases: TGTGCCAGCAGCTTAGGACAGGAGGATCAGCCCCAGCATTTT. This encodes CASSLGQEDQPQHF.